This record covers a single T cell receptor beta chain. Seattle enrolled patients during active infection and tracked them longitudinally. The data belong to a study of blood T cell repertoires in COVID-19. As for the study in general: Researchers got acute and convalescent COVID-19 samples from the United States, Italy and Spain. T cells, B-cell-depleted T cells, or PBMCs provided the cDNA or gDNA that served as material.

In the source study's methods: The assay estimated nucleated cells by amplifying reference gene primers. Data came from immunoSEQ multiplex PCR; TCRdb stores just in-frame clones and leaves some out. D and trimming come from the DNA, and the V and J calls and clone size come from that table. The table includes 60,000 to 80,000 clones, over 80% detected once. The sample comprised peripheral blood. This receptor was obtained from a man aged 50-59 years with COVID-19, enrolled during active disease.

This chain's CDR3 is CASSLVGGMTAQYF. The CDR3 DNA is TGCGCCAGCAGCTTGGTTGGGGGGATGACAGCCCAGTACTTC. The rearrangement uses TRBV5-1 and TRBJ2-5; weak D call: TRBD2 (6 bases). The germline CDR1 and CDR2 sequences are SGHRS and YFSETQ. The CDR3 runs 14 residues. V was clipped by 0 bases and J by 9 bases, with 15 bases between them. Based on the CDR3 plus reference TRBV5-1 and TRBJ2-5, the full variable domain is KAGVTQTPRYLIKTRGQQVTLSCSPISGHRSVSWYQQTPGQGLQFLFEYFSETQRNKGNFPGRFSGRQFSNSRSEMNVSTLELGDSALYLCASSLVGGMTAQYFGPGTRLLVL.